Sequencing of this TCR beta chain was carried out in a study of T cells after yellow fever vaccination. Study at large: Low-cell-number fractions underwent preparation using SMART-Seq v4 Ultra Low Input.

Universal primer sites and UMIs were introduced during 5'RACE template-switching synthesis of TCR cDNA. TCRdb independently ran MiXCR on the 5' RACE reads; one entry per CDR3 protein. The sample lists 350,000 to 450,000 distinct CDR3 sequences, 18% occurring once. In regard to this clonotype: What it binds is unknown.

This CDR3 is built from 16 residues. The V end was cut by 7 bases, the J end by 7 bases, with 22 bases between. Overall study findings and caveats: Reappearance after the booster was seen for most primary-vaccination clones, at 95% to 98% CD4 and around 88% CD8.

The sample was PBMCs, taken before the yellow fever booster vaccination. The receptor comes from a man aged 18 to 30 who received the YFV17D yellow fever vaccine. This sequence joins TRBV12-3 or TRBV12-4 and TRBJ2-2; TRBD2 might be the D (6 bases). CDR3 protein: CASTLTETRGIGELFF. The CDR3 region has the DNA TGTGCCAGCACACTCACCGAGACTAGAGGTATCGGGGAGCTGTTTTTT.